The clone carrying this T cell receptor (beta chain) has at least ten counts. This entry is derived from a study of T cells in Graves' hyperthyroidism and ophthalmopathy. The TCR beta CDR3 regions underwent amplification using RNA transcripts as the source. HTBI primers were employed in a first-round RT-PCR of the TCR CDR3. TCRdb re-called the multiplex PCR reads through MiXCR, storing one row per CDR3 protein. The data contain over 400,000 distinct CDR3 sequences, 14% to 15% of them singletons. V lost 7 bases to trimming and J lost 5 bases; unmatched junction nucleotides: 15. Germline V lookup: CDR1 SNHLY, CDR2 FYNNEI. This CDR3 is 16 amino acids long.

The sequenced sample was blood. The chain combines TRBV2 with TRBJ2-5, with 8 bases lining up with TRBD1. The sequence derives from a man in his late teens or twenties with Graves' ophthalmopathy. In nucleotides, the CDR3 is TGTGCCAGCACCTCCAAAAGGACAGGGATGGGTGAGACCCAGTACTTC. It translates to CASTSKRTGMGETQYF.